The TCR beta chain described here comes from a study of regulatory T cells in long-lasting Graves disease. Findings and limits, study-wide: Segments TRBV28, TRBJ1-2 and TRBJ2-5 showed preferential usage in persistent disease.

This CDR3 spans 15 amino acids. Trimming left V 2 bases short and J 5 bases short, with 13 bases between. Time point specified: newly diagnosed GD, antithyroid drugs for less than 3 months. PBMC-extracted RNA yielded the TCR library. Arm-PCR with iRepertoire HTBI primers amplified the CDR3 regions for these TCR beta libraries. TCRdb re-called the multiplex PCR reads through MiXCR, storing one row per CDR3 protein. This sample has 350,000 to 400,000 distinct CDR3 sequences, with 15% to 19% found just once. This clonotype was seen a few times. The target antigen is unknown. The material was peripheral blood mononuclear cells (PBMCs), obtained at new diagnosis, from a patient treated with antithyroid drugs. This TCR was sampled from a female donor with Graves disease. The chain carries TRBV12-3 or TRBV12-4 and TRBJ1-5; tentatively, D is TRBD1 (6 bases). The CDR3: CASSLFGGTDQPQHF. In DNA form, the CDR3 reads TGTGCCAGCAGTTTATTTGGGGGCACCGATCAGCCCCAGCATTTT.